The 12 T cell receptor beta chains reported below all come from one sample, sequenced in a study of blood T cell repertoires in COVID-19. Clones were sequenced by immunoSEQ multiplex PCR, and TCRdb holds only the in-frame ones, with some missing. This sample has 80,000 to 100,000 clones, with approximately 79% found just once. The material sequenced was peripheral blood. The receptors come from a man in his 70s with active or convalescent COVID-19.

The V call is TRBV18, the J call TRBJ1-5; 8 bases map to TRBD1. Germline V gene lookup returns CDR1 KGHSH and CDR2 LQKENI. There are 12 residues in the CDR3. V shed 5 bases, J shed 12 bases, and the junction held 6 bases outside the gene matches. CDR3 coding DNA: TGTGCCAGCTCAACCGGGACAGGTGACCAGCATTTT. Translated: CASSTGTGDQHF.

The rearrangement uses TRBV30 and TRBJ2-3; 9 positions agree with TRBD1. CDR3 length: 15 residues. CDR1 is GTSNPN, CDR2 SVGIG, per germline (reference sequence). The V gene end was trimmed by 1 base and the J gene end by 2 bases; junction bases not matched to a gene: 4. The CDR3 DNA sequence: TGTGCCTGGAGTGGCGGACAGGGGTACACAGATACGCAGTATTTT. Translated, it gives CAWSGGQGYTDTQYF. Looking up the rest from reference TRBV30 and TRBJ2-3 gives the full variable domain: SQTIHQWPATLVQPVGSPLSLECTVEGTSNPNLYWYRQAAGRGLQLLFYSVGIGQISSEVPQNLSASRPQDRQFILSSKKLLLSDSGFYLCAWSGGQGYTDTQYFGPGTRLTVL.

The sample holds a few counts of this clone. The rearrangement uses TRBV5-1 and TRBJ2-7, with no clear D. Germline values: CDR1 SGHRS, CDR2 YFSETQ. CDR3 length: 14 amino acids. Trimming shortened V by 2 bases and J by 4 bases, and 13 bases separated the two germline ends. This chain's CDR3 is CASSLAHGGYEQYF. CDR3 coding DNA: TGCGCCAGCAGCTTAGCCCACGGCGGATACGAGCAGTACTTC.

The chain uses TRBV12-3 or TRBV12-4 and TRBJ2-7; 9 bases fit TRBD1. Trimming took 6 bases from V and 5 from J; bases not matched to a gene: 5. This CDR3 contains 13 residues. The CDR3, as DNA: TGTGCCAGCAGCACCGGGACAGGGCACGAGCAGTACTTC. Encoded protein: CASSTGTGHEQYF.

The V and J genes are TRBV7-9 and TRBJ1-6; no clear D gene. CDR1 and CDR2 from the germline V gene are SEHNR and FQNEAQ (reference sequence). Trimming took off 5 bases at V and 7 bases at J, with 3 bases between the two ends. The CDR3 spans 11 residues. The CDR3 DNA reads as TGTGCCAGCAGCGAGAATTCACCCCTCCACTTT. It specifies CASSENSPLHF. Full variable domain (outside the CDR3, taken from reference TRBV7-9 and TRBJ1-6): DTGVSQNPRHKITKRGQNVTFRCDPISEHNRLYWYRQTLGQGPEFLTYFQNEAQLEKSRLLSDRFSAERPKGSFSTLEIQRTEQGDSAMYLCASSENSPLHFGNGTRLTVT.

V gene TRBV6-5 combines with J gene TRBJ2-7, with 7 bases matching TRBD1. V shed 6 bases, J shed 3 bases, and the junction held 8 bases outside the gene matches. The CDR3 spans 14 residues. Germline V gives CDR1 MNHEY, CDR2 SVGAGI. The CDR3 protein is CASSSNRGLYEQYF. The CDR3 DNA follows: TGTGCCAGCAGCAGCAACAGGGGTCTCTACGAGCAGTACTTC.

The gene calls are TRBV3-1 (or the pseudogene TRBV3-2) and TRBJ1-6; D is ambiguous. The V gene's germline CDR1 is LGHDT and CDR2 YNNKEL (reference sequence). This CDR3 comprises 16 residues. Trimming cost V 0 bases and J 2 bases, with 8 bases left between them. The CDR3 nucleotides are TGTGCCAGCAGCCAAGAAATGGGAGCCTATAATTCACCCCTCCACTTT. Residues: CASSQEMGAYNSPLHF.

V usage is TRBV19 and J usage is TRBJ1-5; TRBD1 is a possible D gene (6 bases). The CDR3 totals 14 residues. The V gene's germline CDR1 is LNHDA and CDR2 SQIVND (reference sequence). V gave up 5 bases and J gave up 4 bases, with 12 bases separating them. CDR3 amino acids: CASSPGQKNQPQHF. CDR3 in DNA: TGTGCCAGTAGTCCAGGACAGAAAAATCAGCCCCAGCATTTT. Using reference TRBV19 and TRBJ1-5 for the parts outside the CDR3, the full variable domain is DGGITQSPKYLFRKEGQNVTLSCEQNLNHDAMYWYRQDPGQGLRLIYYSQIVNDFQKGDIAEGYSVSREKKESFPLTVTSAQKNPTAFYLCASSPGQKNQPQHFGDGTRLSIL.

V and J are TRBV11-2 and TRBJ1-1; D might be TRBD1 (5 bases). V shed 1 base and J shed 7 bases, with 10 bases lying between them. The CDR3 totals 13 residues. Per the germline V gene, CDR1 is SGHAT and CDR2 is FQNNGV. The CDR3 here is CASSLGQTNEAFF. Here the CDR3 DNA reads TGTGCCAGCAGCTTAGGACAGACAAATGAAGCTTTCTTT.

The rearrangement links TRBV10-3 to TRBJ2-3; no reliable D call. The germline V gene encodes CDR1 ENHRY and CDR2 SYGVKD. Trimming took 4 bases from V and 3 from J, leaving 11 bases between them. The CDR3 consists of 14 residues. This chain's CDR3 is CAISVGGWTDTQYF. The CDR3 DNA reads as TGTGCCATCAGTGTTGGCGGTTGGACAGATACGCAGTATTTT.

This chain connects TRBV7-2 to TRBJ1-2, with D tentatively TRBD1 (5 bases). V lost 5 bases, J lost 4 bases, and 20 bases lay in between. In germline, CDR1 is SGHTA, CDR2 FQGNSA. CDR3 length: 16 amino acids. The CDR3 loop reads CASSITYGARTYGYTF. In nucleotides, the CDR3 is TGTGCCAGCAGCATAACCTATGGGGCGCGGACCTATGGCTACACCTTC.

The chain couples TRBV11-2 to TRBJ1-2; tentative D call: TRBD1 (6 bases). V was shortened by 4 bases and J by 4 bases, with 19 bases between the two germline ends. CDR1 is SGHAT and CDR2 is FQNNGV in the germline V gene. The CDR3 runs to 16 residues. CDR3 bases: TGTGCCAGCAGCTCATACCGGGCAGGGGACCGCTATGGCTACACCTTC. It codes for CASSSYRAGDRYGYTF.